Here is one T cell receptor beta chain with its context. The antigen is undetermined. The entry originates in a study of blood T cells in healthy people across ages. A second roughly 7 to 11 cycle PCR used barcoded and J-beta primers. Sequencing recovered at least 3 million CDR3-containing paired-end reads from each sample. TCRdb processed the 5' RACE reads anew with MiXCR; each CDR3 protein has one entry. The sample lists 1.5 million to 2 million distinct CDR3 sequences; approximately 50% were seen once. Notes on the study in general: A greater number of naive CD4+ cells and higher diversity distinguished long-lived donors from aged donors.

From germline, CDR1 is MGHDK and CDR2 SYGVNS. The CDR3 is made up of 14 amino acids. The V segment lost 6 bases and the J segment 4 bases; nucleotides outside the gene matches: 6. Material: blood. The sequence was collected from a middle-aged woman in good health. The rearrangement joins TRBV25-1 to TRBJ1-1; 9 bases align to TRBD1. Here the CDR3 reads CASSLTGGATEAFF. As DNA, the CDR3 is TGTGCCAGCAGCTTGACAGGGGGGGCCACTGAAGCTTTCTTT. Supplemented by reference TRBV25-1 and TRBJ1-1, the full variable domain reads EADIYQTPRYLVIGTGKKITLECSQTMGHDKMYWYQQDPGMELHLIHYSYGVNSTEKGDLSSESTVSRIRTEHFPLTLESARPSHTSQYLCASSLTGGATEAFFGQGTRLTVV.